The present TCR beta chain was sequenced within a study of PD-L1 blockade in urothelial cancer. In the study overall: Blood was analyzed 3 weeks (second dose) and 6 weeks after treatment start.

V lost 4 bases to trimming and J lost 4 bases, with 12 bases between them. The CDR3 is made up of 13 amino acids. CDR1 and CDR2 (germline): SQVTM, ANQGSEA. PCRs were each spiked with synthetic TCR analog templates. Clones were read by immunoSEQ multiplex PCR, and TCRdb kept only the in-frame ones, dropping some. Among 38,000 or so clones listed, approximately 85% were seen once. Indicated time point: peripheral blood 6 weeks after treatment start. V is TRBV29-1 and J is TRBJ2-3, with TRBD2 as a possible D gene (6 bases). The specimen comprised PBMCs, sampled around atezolizumab (anti-PD-L1) treatment. This receptor was obtained from a man in his 70s with urothelial cancer. The CDR3 DNA is TGCAGCGTTGTCGGGAGTAGGTCAGATACGCAGTATTTT. Amino acid sequence: CSVVGSRSDTQYF.